This TCR beta chain was captured by sequencing in a study of early T cells in non-severe SARS-CoV-2 infection. This clonotype was counted at least ten times. CDR1 is MDHEN and CDR2 is SYDVKM in the germline V gene. With V trimmed by 2 bases and J by 9 bases, 11 bases remained unmatched. There are 17 residues in the CDR3. TCRdb independently ran MiXCR on the 5' RACE reads; one entry per CDR3 protein. The sample includes 40,000 to 50,000 distinct CDR3 sequences, over 5% of them seen just once. The TCR originated in an adult who was a healthcare worker with PCR-confirmed SARS-CoV-2 infection or an uninfected control (not recorded which). The chain combines TRBV28 with TRBJ2-1; TRBD1 agrees at 12 bases. The source material was whole blood, sampled at baseline. CDR3 residues: CASSLPPAGQGASEQFF. DNA of the CDR3: TGTGCCAGCAGTTTACCACCAGCGGGACAGGGGGCTAGTGAGCAGTTCTTC.